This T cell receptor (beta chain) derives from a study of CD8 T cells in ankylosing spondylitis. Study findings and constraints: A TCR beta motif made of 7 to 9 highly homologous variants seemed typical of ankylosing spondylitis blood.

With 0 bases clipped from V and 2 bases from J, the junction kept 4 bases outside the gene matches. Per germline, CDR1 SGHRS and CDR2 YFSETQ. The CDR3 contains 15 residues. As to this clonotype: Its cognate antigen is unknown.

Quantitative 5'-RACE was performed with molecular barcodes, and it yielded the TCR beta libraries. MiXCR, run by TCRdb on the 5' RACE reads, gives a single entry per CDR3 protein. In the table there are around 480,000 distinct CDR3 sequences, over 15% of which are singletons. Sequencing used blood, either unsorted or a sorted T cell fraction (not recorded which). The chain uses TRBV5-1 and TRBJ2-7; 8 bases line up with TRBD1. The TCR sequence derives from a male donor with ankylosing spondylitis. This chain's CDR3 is CASSLEGQAPYEQYF. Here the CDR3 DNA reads TGCGCCAGCAGCTTGGAGGGACAGGCCCCCTACGAGCAGTACTTC.